Listed below are T cell receptor beta chains from one sample, sequenced in a study of T cells in Graves' hyperthyroidism and ophthalmopathy. TCRdb fed the multiplex PCR reads into MiXCR, producing one record per CDR3 protein. This table holds 250,000 to 400,000 distinct CDR3 sequences, roughly an eighth found once. Sample: blood. The source of these receptors is a woman aged 40 to 50 with Graves' ophthalmopathy. CDR3s include the opening cysteine and the closing phenylalanine or tryptophan. The order of the fields is V gene, J gene, clone size, D gene, CDR3 protein, CDR3 DNA. D genes are given only for firm matches. A row's size may be missing; if present it is once, few, many or a size class.

TRBV18	TRBJ2-3	many	NA	CASSPPGLSTDTQYF	TGTGCCAGCTCACCCCCGGGCTTGAGCACAGATACGCAGTATTTT
TRBV9	TRBJ1-6	NA	NA	CASSVGVSYNSPLHF	TGTGCCAGCAGCGTAGGGGTCTCCTATAATTCACCCCTCCACTTT
TRBV11-2	TRBJ2-1	many	NA	CASSKMNEQFF	TGTGCCAGCAGCAAGATGAATGAGCAGTTCTTC
TRBV5-6	TRBJ2-2	few	NA	CASNTGHLTGELFF	TGTGCCAGCAACACAGGACACCTAACCGGGGAGCTGTTTTTT
TRBV6-1	TRBJ2-7	many	NA	CASSQTGALEQYF	TGTGCCAGCAGTCAGACAGGCGCATTAGAGCAGTACTTC
TRBV3-1	TRBJ2-2	few	TRBD1	CASSHFGQGNSGELFF	TGTGCCAGCAGCCATTTTGGACAGGGAAACTCCGGGGAGCTGTTTTTT
TRBV20-1	TRBJ1-1	NA	NA	CSAAGSDRYTEAFF	TGCAGTGCCGCCGGGAGTGACAGGTACACTGAAGCTTTCTTT
TRBV7-9	TRBJ1-6	few	TRBD1	CASSLQDRANSPLHF	TGTGCCAGCAGCTTACAGGACAGGGCAAATTCACCCCTCCACTTT
TRBV13	TRBJ1-2	many	TRBD1	CASSFSGTGDYGYTF	TGTGCCAGCAGCTTCTCCGGGACAGGGGATTATGGCTACACCTTC
TRBV7-6	TRBJ2-1	few	TRBD2	CASSLTGTSGRKQFF	TGTGCCAGCAGCTTAACCGGGACTAGCGGGAGAAAGCAGTTCTTC
TRBV3-1	TRBJ2-5	NA	TRBD2	CVSSQEPSGGQTQYF	TGTGTCAGCAGCCAAGAACCTAGCGGGGGGCAGACCCAGTACTTC
TRBV2	TRBJ1-3	many	TRBD1	CASSLDRVGNTIYF	TGTGCCAGCAGTCTTGACAGGGTCGGAAACACCATATATTTT
TRBV18	TRBJ1-2	many	NA	CASSPGGGVDGYTF	TGTGCCAGCTCACCCGGAGGTGGGGTGGATGGCTACACCTTC
TRBV13	TRBJ2-5	NA	NA	CASSLEGRSGDQETQYF	TGTGCCAGCAGCTTAGAAGGTCGTAGCGGAGATCAAGAGACCCAGTACTTC
TRBV5-1	TRBJ1-5	few	NA	CASSLGIRQPQHF	TGCGCCAGCAGCTTGGGTATTCGACAGCCCCAGCATTTT
TRBV20-1	TRBJ1-6	NA	NA	CSARTPGRGSPLHF	TGCAGTGCTAGAACACCAGGGCGGGGTTCACCCCTCCACTTT
TRBV29-1	TRBJ1-2	many	NA	CSVVVGALTNYGYTF	TGCAGCGTTGTAGTGGGGGCGCTAACAAACTATGGCTACACCTTC
TRBV20-1	TRBJ2-3	many	TRBD2	CSARDSREPSNTQYF	TGCAGTGCTAGAGACTCGCGGGAGCCCTCAAATACGCAGTATTTT
TRBV5-1	TRBJ2-5	NA	NA	CASSPPVVETQYF	TGCGCCAGCAGCCCCCCCGTAGTAGAGACCCAGTACTTC
TRBV20-1	TRBJ1-2	few	NA	CSAPDSLSHTGYTF	TGCAGTGCCCCGGACTCTCTCAGTCACACTGGCTACACCTTC